The rows below give T cell receptor beta chains drawn from one sample of a study of cytomegalovirus exposure and HLA in healthy donors. Only in-frame clones appear in the TCRdb table, and some are missing; sequencing was by immunoSEQ multiplex PCR. The sample has approximately 110,000 clones, over 60% seen once; the top ten hold 2.5% to 3%. The sample comprised PBMCs. All receptors come from a woman under 30 in good health and CMV-seropositive. The CDR3 runs from the conserved cysteine through the conserved F or W. D genes are given only for firm matches. Size tells how often a clone was seen (once, few, many) or the class of an expanded clone, and some rows leave it out.

TRBJ2-7 | TRBD1 | NA | TRBV5-4 | 13 | CASSPQGIHEQYF | TGTGCCAGCAGCCCACAGGGGATCCACGAGCAGTACTTC
TRBJ1-1 | TRBD1 | NA | TRBV7-9 | 13 | CASSMTGGPEAFF | TGTGCCAGCAGCATGACAGGGGGCCCTGAAGCTTTCTTT
TRBJ1-2 | NA | NA | TRBV25-1 | 16 | CASSEYDRELNYGYTF | TGTGCCAGCAGTGAATATGACAGAGAGCTTAACTATGGCTACACCTTC
TRBJ2-5 | TRBD2 | once | TRBV10-1 | 15 | CASSEVLAGSETQYF | TGCGCCAGCAGCGAGGTTCTAGCGGGATCAGAGACCCAGTACTTC
TRBJ1-4 | NA | few | TRBV6-5 | 14 | CASSLGQYNEKLFF | TGTGCCAGCAGTTTAGGACAGTATAATGAAAAACTGTTTTTT
TRBJ2-1 | NA | NA | TRBV7-9 | 13 | CSSSLAILGEQFF | TGTTCCAGCAGCTTAGCCATACTAGGGGAGCAGTTCTTC
TRBJ1-3 | NA | few | TRBV2 | 13 | CASVRDNGNTIYF | TGTGCCAGCGTCCGGGACAATGGAAACACCATATATTTT
TRBJ2-7 | TRBD1 | NA | TRBV28 | 15 | CASSSGDRGDYEQYF | TGTGCCAGCTCCTCGGGGGACAGGGGCGACTACGAGCAGTACTTC
TRBJ1-4 | NA | NA | TRBV30 | 15 | CAWSVGQATNEKLFF | TGTGCCTGGAGTGTGGGGCAGGCAACTAATGAAAAACTGTTTTTT
TRBJ2-7 | NA | NA | TRBV15 | 14 | CATSSPQGYYEQYF | TGTGCCACCAGCAGTCCCCAGGGGTACTACGAGCAGTACTTC
TRBJ1-2 | TRBD1 | NA | TRBV7-9 | 16 | CASSLDQGQGAGGYTF | TGTGCCAGCAGCCTAGACCAGGGACAGGGGGCCGGTGGCTACACCTTC
TRBJ1-2 | TRBD1 | NA | TRBV5-6 | 17 | CASSLAILDRAFYGYTF | TGTGCCAGCAGCTTAGCCATCCTGGACAGGGCCTTTTATGGCTACACCTTC
TRBJ1-3 | NA | NA | TRBV28 | 14 | CASTAGGTGNTIYF | TGTGCCAGCACCGCGGGGGGCACTGGAAACACCATATATTTT
TRBJ1-1 | TRBD1 | NA | TRBV10-3 | 14 | CAIKDRGHNTEAFF | TGTGCCATCAAAGACAGGGGGCACAACACTGAAGCTTTCTTT
TRBJ1-1 | NA | NA | TRBV28 | 12 | CASSGQWTEAFF | TGTGCCAGCAGTGGGCAATGGACTGAAGCTTTCTTT
TRBJ2-3 | NA | NA | TRBV5-1 | 14 | CASSPWAPGDTQYF | TGCGCCAGCAGCCCCTGGGCCCCTGGGGATACGCAGTATTTT
TRBJ1-3 | NA | NA | TRBV7-9 | 11 | CASKSAFGAWF | TGTGCCAGCAAAAGCGCGTTTGGGGCATGGTTT
TRBJ1-1 | NA | NA | TRBV6-1 | 17 | CASSERLGHPMNTEAFF | TGTGCCAGCAGTGAACGGCTGGGGCACCCTATGAACACTGAAGCTTTCTTT
TRBJ1-5 | TRBD1 | NA | TRBV28 | 18 | CASSFGGQVASMHQPQHF | TGTGCCAGCAGTTTTGGGGGACAGGTCGCTTCGATGCATCAGCCCCAGCATTTT
TRBJ1-1 | NA | few | TRBV6-6 | 15 | CASSRQYIQVIEAFF | TGTGCCAGCAGCCGCCAGTATATTCAGGTGATTGAAGCTTTCTTT
TRBJ2-1 | TRBD2 | once | TRBV10-1 | 15 | CASSESMGLVHEQFF | TGCGCCAGCAGTGAGTCGATGGGACTAGTCCATGAGCAGTTCTTC
TRBJ2-7 | NA | once | TRBV5-1 | 12 | CASSLAGDEQYF | TGCGCCAGCAGCTTGGCCGGGGACGAGCAGTACTTC
TRBJ1-1 | NA | NA | TRBV2 | 14 | CASSEDRRNTEAFF | TGTGCCAGCAGTGAAGACAGGAGGAACACTGAAGCTTTCTTT
TRBJ1-3 | TRBD1 | few | TRBV4-1 | 16 | CASSQEDRGPGNTIYF | TGCGCCAGCAGCCAAGAGGACAGGGGGCCTGGAAACACCATATATTTT
TRBJ2-5 | NA | NA | TRBV5-4 | 14 | CASSLVGVGETQYF | TGTGCCAGCAGCTTAGTAGGGGTCGGTGAGACCCAGTACTTC
TRBJ1-2 | TRBD1 | once | TRBV5-6 | 14 | CASSHRGSNYGYTF | TGTGCCAGCAGCCACAGGGGATCTAACTATGGCTACACCTTC
TRBJ2-1 | NA | NA | TRBV27 | 12 | CASRRGSNEQFF | TGTGCCAGCAGGAGGGGGAGCAATGAGCAGTTCTTC
TRBJ2-7 | NA | NA | TRBV28 | 15 | CASSYYPGRAYEQYF | TGTGCCAGCAGTTACTATCCCGGGAGAGCCTACGAGCAGTACTTC
TRBJ2-5 | NA | NA | TRBV4-1 | 11 | CASSQALTQYF | TGCGCCAGCAGCCAAGCCCTTACCCAGTACTTC
TRBJ1-4 | NA | once | TRBV30 | 12 | CAWSVRDEKLFF | TGTGCCTGGAGTGTCCGGGATGAAAAACTGTTTTTT
TRBJ1-4 | NA | NA | TRBV6-4 | 15 | CASSEQGHPNEKLFF | TGTGCCAGCAGTGAGCAAGGACACCCTAATGAAAAACTGTTTTTT
TRBJ1-1 | NA | NA | TRBV30 | 13 | CAWSEAWNTEAFF | TGTGCCTGGAGCGAAGCTTGGAACACTGAAGCTTTCTTT
TRBJ2-7 | NA | NA | TRBV7-9 | 14 | CASSTSDGIYEQYF | TGTGCCAGCAGCACCTCGGACGGGATTTACGAGCAGTACTTC
TRBJ2-1 | TRBD2 | NA | TRBV19 | 15 | CASSIGLAGGTGQFF | TGTGCCAGTAGTATTGGACTAGCGGGAGGAACGGGGCAGTTCTTC
TRBJ2-3 | NA | NA | TRBV9 | 12 | CASSLEGNTQYF | TGTGCCAGCAGCCTAGAGGGGAATACGCAGTATTTT
TRBJ2-1 | TRBD1 | NA | TRBV6-1 | 14 | CASSVRGTGGEQFF | TGTGCCAGCAGTGTAAGGGGGACAGGGGGCGAGCAGTTCTTC
TRBJ2-5 | TRBD2 | NA | TRBV30 | 14 | CAWTKAGVRETQYF | TGTGCCTGGACTAAAGCGGGAGTCAGGGAGACCCAGTACTTC
TRBJ2-3 | NA | NA | TRBV21-1 | 15 | CASSFDSGDTDTQYF | TGTGCCAGCAGCTTCGATTCAGGGGACACAGATACGCAGTATTTT
TRBJ1-5 | NA | NA | TRBV5-1 | 15 | CASSLLGGENQPQHF | TGCGCCAGCAGCTTGTTGGGGGGAGAAAATCAGCCCCAGCATTTT
TRBJ2-3 | NA | few | TRBV6-5 | 11 | CASTHTDTQYF | TGTGCCAGCACCCACACAGATACGCAGTATTTT
TRBJ2-2 | NA | NA | TRBV9 | 17 | CASSVGLNGVNTGELFF | TGTGCCAGCAGCGTAGGTCTGAACGGGGTGAACACCGGAGAGCTGTTTTTT
TRBJ2-1 | NA | NA | TRBV27 | 16 | CASSLQGPIIYNEQFF | TGTGCCAGCAGTTTACAGGGGCCTATTATCTACAATGAGCAGTTCTTC
TRBJ2-3 | NA | NA | TRBV15 | 15 | CATSSPSSSTDTQYF | TGTGCCACCAGCAGCCCGAGTTCTAGCACAGATACGCAGTATTTT
TRBJ1-1 | TRBD1 | NA | TRBV4-1 | 15 | CASSQGQGAGTEAFF | TGCGCCAGCAGCCAAGGTCAGGGGGCCGGCACTGAAGCTTTCTTT
TRBJ1-1 | NA | NA | TRBV19 | 15 | CASSTRQVSNTEAFF | TGTGCCAGTAGTACTCGACAGGTTTCGAACACTGAAGCTTTCTTT
TRBJ2-7 | NA | NA | TRBV7-8 | 12 | CASAGQLYEQYF | TGTGCCAGCGCGGGACAGCTCTACGAGCAGTACTTC
TRBJ2-5 | NA | NA | TRBV27 | 15 | CASSSTGSFGETQYF | TGTGCCAGCAGTTCCACTGGGTCCTTCGGGGAGACCCAGTACTTC
TRBJ2-3 | NA | once | TRBV5-1 | 15 | CASSLGGGTTDTQYF | TGCGCCAGCAGCTTGGGTGGGGGGACCACAGATACGCAGTATTTT
TRBJ2-3 | NA | NA | TRBV6-5 | 15 | CASSLNRRSTDTQYF | TGTGCCAGCAGCCTAAACCGGAGGAGCACAGATACGCAGTATTTT
TRBJ1-5 | TRBD1 | NA | TRBV7-9 | 16 | CASSPTGQWPNQPQHF | TGTGCCAGCAGCCCAACGGGACAGTGGCCCAATCAGCCCCAGCATTTT
TRBJ1-4 | NA | NA | TRBV7-9 | 15 | CSSSQAKTNPEKLFF | TGTTCCAGCAGCCAGGCCAAGACAAATCCTGAAAAACTGTTTTTT
TRBJ2-4 | TRBD2 | NA | TRBV6-5 | 14 | CASSLADAKNIQYF | TGTGCCAGCAGCCTAGCGGATGCCAAAAACATTCAGTACTTC
TRBJ1-2 | NA | NA | TRBV5-1 | 13 | CASTRREGYGYTF | TGCGCCAGCACTCGGAGAGAGGGCTATGGCTACACCTTC
TRBJ2-7 | TRBD2 | few | TRBV11-3 | 14 | CASSLETSGYEQYF | TGTGCCAGCAGCTTAGAGACTAGCGGCTACGAGCAGTACTTC
TRBJ1-1 | NA | NA | TRBV18 | 14 | CASQLGLRVTEAFF | TGTGCCAGCCAACTAGGATTAAGGGTCACTGAAGCTTTCTTT
TRBJ1-3 | NA | few | TRBV30 | 11 | CAWAEGNTIYF | TGTGCCTGGGCGGAAGGAAACACCATATATTTT
TRBJ2-3 | TRBD2 | NA | TRBV2 | 17 | CASSDGTSVPSTDTQYF | TGTGCCAGCAGTGATGGGACTAGCGTACCTAGCACAGATACGCAGTATTTT
TRBJ2-7 | NA | NA | TRBV14 | 15 | CASSQSWGGEYEQYF | TGTGCCAGCAGCCAATCATGGGGCGGGGAGTACGAGCAGTACTTC
TRBJ2-1 | NA | NA | TRBV21-1 | 14 | CASVNGTVYNEQFF | TGTGCCAGCGTAAATGGGACAGTATACAATGAGCAGTTCTTC